This record covers a single T cell receptor (beta chain). Its cognate antigen is unknown. The sample originates from a study of T cells in Graves' hyperthyroidism and ophthalmopathy. General study results and limits: Ophthalmopathy was separated from stable hyperthyroidism by a 13 V-J model.

Newly diagnosed patients aged 18 to 65 had hyperthyroidism of under 2 months' duration. PBMCs were sourced from more than 7.5 ml fresh peripheral blood. The CDR3 loop spans 13 amino acids. Trimming left V 5 bases short and J 5 bases short, with 12 bases between. From germline, CDR1 is MNHNS and CDR2 SASEGT. Amplified TCR beta CDR3 regions derived from RNA transcripts. HTBI primers were used for first-round RT-PCR of the TCR CDR3. MiXCR, run by TCRdb on the multiplex PCR reads, gives a single entry per CDR3 protein. The sample lists 300,000 to 450,000 distinct CDR3 sequences; around 25% were seen once. Input material: blood. The chain has TRBV6-1 and TRBJ1-2, with no clear D. The sequence was obtained from a man between 45 and 60 years old with Graves' hyperthyroidism. The CDR3 here is CASSQDRRYGYTF. The CDR3 nucleotides are TGTGCCAGCAGTCAAGACCGAAGGTATGGCTACACCTTC.